This TCR beta chain was observed in a study of control samples from healthy donors and cancer patients. Trimming took off 5 bases at V and 2 bases at J, with 13 bases between the two ends. CDR3 length: 14 amino acids. Germline CDR1 SEHNR, CDR2 FQNEAQ (reference sequence). Measured with immunoSEQ multiplex PCR; TCRdb has only the in-frame clones, and not every one. The sample has 150,000 to 200,000 clones, 70% to 90% seen once. This chain uses TRBV7-9 with TRBJ2-7, with D perhaps matching TRBD1 or TRBD2 (5 bases each). Sequenced material: blood. The receptor comes from a woman aged 30 to 39 in good health. The CDR3 bases are TGTGCCAGCAGCGACTCGGGGCTCCCCTACGAGCAGTACTTC. As protein: CASSDSGLPYEQYF.